This is a list of T cell receptor beta chains from one sample in a study of cytomegalovirus exposure and HLA in healthy donors. Using immunoSEQ multiplex PCR, the repertoire was profiled, and TCRdb retains in-frame clones only, with some absent. The table has 90,000 to 120,000 clones, roughly 80% seen once. The sample comprised PBMCs. The receptors were sampled from a man younger than 45 in good health and CMV-seronegative. The CDR3 runs from the conserved cysteine through the conserved F or W.

TRBV27,TRBJ1-2,CASSPTPLYGYTF
TRBV9,TRBJ2-1,CASSGTGEEQFF
TRBV10-2,TRBJ2-5,CASIGTSAIGGETQYF
TRBV18,TRBJ1-1,CASSAANLGGREAFF
TRBV30,TRBJ2-3,CAWSVKRRVVTDTQYF
TRBV7-2,TRBJ2-5,CASSLVGQGATRETQYF
TRBV28,TRBJ2-3,CASWTSGRTDTQYF
TRBV6-1,TRBJ2-5,CASSEAPTGQETQYF
TRBV2,TRBJ1-5,CASKSGQGDQPQHF
TRBV7-9,TRBJ2-3,CASSPDGLQGDTQYF
TRBV15,TRBJ1-1,CATSRDRGPEAFF
TRBV6-4,TRBJ2-3,CASSEAGGTDTQYF
TRBV5-1,TRBJ2-6,CASSRGQGSLSSGANVLTF
TRBV4-1,TRBJ1-2,CASSPTGWGYTF
TRBV19,TRBJ2-3,CASTRSGLTGTDTQYF
TRBV11-2,TRBJ2-3,CASSLVRGMTDTQYF
TRBV11-2,TRBJ2-1,CASSLDPRGYNEQFF
TRBV6-4,TRBJ2-1,CASSERLAGDVKFF
TRBV18,TRBJ2-5,CASSLQGQETQYF
TRBV7-2,TRBJ1-1,CASSLHSMNTEAFF
TRBV5-4,TRBJ1-1,CASSSGLRRANTEAFF
TRBV7-2,TRBJ1-5,CASSFLDRGFNQPQHF
TRBV6-1,TRBJ2-1,CASSDSEYNEQFF
TRBV5-5,TRBJ1-1,CASTRQYMNTEAFF
TRBV30,TRBJ2-4,CACLGPRGKNIQYF
TRBV30,TRBJ2-1,CAWSVSRGEQFF
TRBV6-1,TRBJ2-7,CASSDNIYEQYF
TRBV9,TRBJ2-5,CASSEGRVDQETQYF
TRBV27,TRBJ2-5,CASSWTGGQETQYF
TRBV2,TRBJ1-1,CASFSAGNTEAFF
TRBV4-1,TRBJ2-1,CASSQGTSGSPLYNEQFF
TRBV25-1,TRBJ2-6,CASRPTGTGANVLTF
TRBV4-1,TRBJ2-1,CASRVAGGSYNEQFF
TRBV28,TRBJ2-5,CASSFIGASETQYF
TRBV6-5,TRBJ1-1,CASGQIGTGLRAFF
TRBV5-1,TRBJ2-7,CASSLEANYEQYF
TRBV7-9,TRBJ1-3,CASSLAGSGNTIYF
TRBV21-1,TRBJ1-2,CASSRTGTGACGYTF
TRBV6-5,TRBJ2-3,CASKASGSRADTQYF
TRBV2,TRBJ2-3,CASSMRTQYF
TRBV28,TRBJ2-7,CASSQTSGTYEQYF